The sequence of this T cell receptor beta chain was determined in a study of blood T cell repertoires in COVID-19. The CDR3 sequence is 15 residues long. Between the trimmed V and J ends, which lost 6 bases and 2 bases, there was a span of 16 bases. The germline gives CDR1 MNHEY, CDR2 SVGAGI. TCRdb's copy holds only in-frame clones and misses some; the assay was immunoSEQ multiplex PCR. The sample shows about 160,000 clones, around 82% of them seen only once. J is TRBJ1-1 and V is TRBV6-5; weak D call: TRBD1 (6 bases). The TCR was taken from a woman between 35 and 50 years old with COVID-19, enrolled during active disease. Sequenced material: peripheral blood. CDR3 in amino acids: CASRGGGQENTEAFF. In DNA, the CDR3 is TGTGCCAGCAGGGGCGGGGGGCAAGAAAACACTGAAGCTTTCTTT.